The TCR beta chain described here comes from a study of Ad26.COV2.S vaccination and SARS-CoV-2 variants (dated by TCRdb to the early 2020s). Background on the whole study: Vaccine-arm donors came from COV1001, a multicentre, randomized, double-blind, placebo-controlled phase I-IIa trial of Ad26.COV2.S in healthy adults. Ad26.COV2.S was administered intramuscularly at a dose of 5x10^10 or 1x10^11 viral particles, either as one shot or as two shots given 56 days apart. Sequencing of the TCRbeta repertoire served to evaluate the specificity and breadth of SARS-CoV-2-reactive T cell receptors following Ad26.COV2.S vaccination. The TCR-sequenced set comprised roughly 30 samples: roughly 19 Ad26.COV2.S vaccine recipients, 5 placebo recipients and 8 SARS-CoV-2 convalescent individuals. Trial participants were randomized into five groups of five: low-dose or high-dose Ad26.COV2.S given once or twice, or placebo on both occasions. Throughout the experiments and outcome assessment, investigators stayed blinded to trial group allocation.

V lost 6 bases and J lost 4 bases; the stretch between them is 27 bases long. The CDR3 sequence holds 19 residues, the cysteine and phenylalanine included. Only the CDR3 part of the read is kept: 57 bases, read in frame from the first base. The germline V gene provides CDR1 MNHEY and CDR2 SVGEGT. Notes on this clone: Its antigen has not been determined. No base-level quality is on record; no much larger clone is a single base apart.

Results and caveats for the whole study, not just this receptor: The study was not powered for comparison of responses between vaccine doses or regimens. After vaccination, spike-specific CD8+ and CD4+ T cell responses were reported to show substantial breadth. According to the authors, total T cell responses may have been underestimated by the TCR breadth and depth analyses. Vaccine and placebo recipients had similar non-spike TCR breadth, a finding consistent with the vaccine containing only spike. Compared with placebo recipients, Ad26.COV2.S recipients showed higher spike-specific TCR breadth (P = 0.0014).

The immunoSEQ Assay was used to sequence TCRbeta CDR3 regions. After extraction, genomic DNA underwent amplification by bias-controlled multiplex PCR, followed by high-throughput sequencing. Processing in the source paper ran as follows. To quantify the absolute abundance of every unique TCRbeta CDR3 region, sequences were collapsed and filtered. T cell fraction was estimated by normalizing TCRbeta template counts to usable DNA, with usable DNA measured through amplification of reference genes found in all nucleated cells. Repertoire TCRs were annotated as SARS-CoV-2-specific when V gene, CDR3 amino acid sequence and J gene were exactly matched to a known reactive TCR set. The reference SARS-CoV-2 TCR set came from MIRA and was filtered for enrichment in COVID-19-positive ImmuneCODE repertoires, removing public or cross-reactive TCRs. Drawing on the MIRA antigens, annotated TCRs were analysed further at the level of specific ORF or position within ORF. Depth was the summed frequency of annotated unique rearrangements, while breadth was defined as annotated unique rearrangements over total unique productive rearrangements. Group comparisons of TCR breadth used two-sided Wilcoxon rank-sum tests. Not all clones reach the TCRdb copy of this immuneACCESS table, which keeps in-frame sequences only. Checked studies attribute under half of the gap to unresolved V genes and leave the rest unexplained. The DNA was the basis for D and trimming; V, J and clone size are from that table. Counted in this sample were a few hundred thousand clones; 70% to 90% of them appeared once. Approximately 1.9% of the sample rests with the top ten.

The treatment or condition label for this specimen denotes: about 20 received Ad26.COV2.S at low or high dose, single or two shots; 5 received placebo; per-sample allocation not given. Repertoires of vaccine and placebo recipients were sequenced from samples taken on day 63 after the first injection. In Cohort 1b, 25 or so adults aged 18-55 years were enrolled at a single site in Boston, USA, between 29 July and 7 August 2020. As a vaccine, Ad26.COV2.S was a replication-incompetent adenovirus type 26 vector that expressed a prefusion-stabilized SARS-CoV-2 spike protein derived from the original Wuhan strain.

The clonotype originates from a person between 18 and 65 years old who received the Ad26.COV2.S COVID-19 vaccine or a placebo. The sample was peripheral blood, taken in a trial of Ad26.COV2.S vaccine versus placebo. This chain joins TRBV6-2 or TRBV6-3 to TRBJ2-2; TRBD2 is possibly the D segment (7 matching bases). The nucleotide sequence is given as TGTGCCAGCAGCCGCGAGGGGGGGATAGTTCTGAAGGGCACCGGGGAGCTGTTTTTT. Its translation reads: CASSREGGIVLKGTGELFF.